Detailed here is one T cell receptor beta chain. The authors' processing: For nucleated cells, counts were estimated from reference gene primer amplification. The method was immunoSEQ multiplex PCR; TCRdb's version includes in-frame clones alone and lacks a portion of them. V and J calls and clone size are those listed in that table; D and trimming were worked out from the DNA. The repertoire holds 95,000 to 150,000 clones, about four fifths seen once, with 16% in the top ten. The data were obtained in a study of blood T cell repertoires in COVID-19. Study-level background: Spain, Italy and the United States supplied samples that represented acute and convalescent COVID-19. From T cells, B-cell-depleted T cells, or PBMCs came the material, which was cDNA or gDNA.

This CDR3 is built from 13 residues. Looked up from germline, CDR1 is SEHNR and CDR2 is FQNEAQ (reference sequence). The ends were cut back, 1 base at V and 3 bases at J, with 6 bases in the middle. The receptor was isolated from a man aged 55 to 70 with active or convalescent COVID-19. The sample taken for sequencing was peripheral blood. The chain is built from TRBV7-9 and TRBJ1-2, with a possible D match to TRBD1 (6 bases). CDR3 sequence reads: CASSLDRDYGYTF. As DNA, the CDR3 is TGTGCCAGCAGCTTAGACAGGGACTATGGCTACACCTTC.